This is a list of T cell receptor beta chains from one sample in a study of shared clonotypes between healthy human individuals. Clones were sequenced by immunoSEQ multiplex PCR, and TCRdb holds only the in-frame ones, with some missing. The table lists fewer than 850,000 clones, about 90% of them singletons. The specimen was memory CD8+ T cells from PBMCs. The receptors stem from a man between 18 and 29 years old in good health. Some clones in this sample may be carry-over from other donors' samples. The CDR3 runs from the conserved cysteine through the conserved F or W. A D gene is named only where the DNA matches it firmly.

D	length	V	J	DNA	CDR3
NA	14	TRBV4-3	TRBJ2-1	TGCGCCAGCACGTCGGACTTAATTGACAATGAGCAGTTCTTC	CASTSDLIDNEQFF
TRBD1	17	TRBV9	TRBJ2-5	TGTGCCAGCAGCACCGAGGTGACAGGGGGCGCCGGAGAGACCCAGTACTTC	CASSTEVTGGAGETQYF
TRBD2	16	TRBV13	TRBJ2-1	TGTGCCAGCAGCTCGGGCGGGAGAAGCTCCTACAATGAGCAGTTCTTC	CASSSGGRSSYNEQFF
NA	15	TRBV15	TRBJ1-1	TGTGCCACCAGGATCCCCAGGGGCGTGGGGACTGAAGCTTTCTTT	CATRIPRGVGTEAFF
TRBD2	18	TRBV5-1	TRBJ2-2	TGCGCCAGCAGCTTGGTGGCTAGCGGGAGGGCCGACACCGGGGAGCTGTTTTTT	CASSLVASGRADTGELFF
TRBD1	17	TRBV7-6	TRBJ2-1	TGTGCCAGCAGCTTTCCCGAGGACAGGGGAATTTACAATGAGCAGTTCTTC	CASSFPEDRGIYNEQFF
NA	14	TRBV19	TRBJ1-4	TGTGCCAGTAGTATGCCCGACAGTAGCGAAAAACTGTTTTTT	CASSMPDSSEKLFF
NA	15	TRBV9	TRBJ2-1	TGTGCCAGCAGCGTAGAGAGGGGACGCGATTATGAGCAGTTCTTC	CASSVERGRDYEQFF
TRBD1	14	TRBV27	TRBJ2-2	TGTGCCAGCAACCTAGGGGGCGGGACCGGGGAGCTGTTTTTT	CASNLGGGTGELFF
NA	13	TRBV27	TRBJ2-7	TGTGCCAGCAGTCTCGACAGCTACTACGAGCAGTACTTC	CASSLDSYYEQYF
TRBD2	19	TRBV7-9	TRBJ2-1	TGTGCCAGCAGTTTAAAAACGGGTGTCGCGGGGGTAGCCTACAATGAGCAGTTCTTC	CASSLKTGVAGVAYNEQFF
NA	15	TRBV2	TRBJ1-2	TGTGCCAGCAGGCCCCGGGACTTAGCTAACTATGGCTACACCTTC	CASRPRDLANYGYTF
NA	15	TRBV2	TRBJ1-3	TGTGCCAGCAGTGAATCCAGCTTCTCTGGAAACACCATATATTTT	CASSESSFSGNTIYF
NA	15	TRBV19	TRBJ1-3	TGTGCCAGTAGTATAGATCTTGAATTCGGAAACACCATATATTTT	CASSIDLEFGNTIYF
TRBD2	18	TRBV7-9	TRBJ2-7	TGTGCCAGCAGCCTGGGGTTTCTAGCGGGAGAGGGCTCCTACGAGCAGTACTTC	CASSLGFLAGEGSYEQYF
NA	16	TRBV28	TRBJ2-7	TGTGCCAGCAGTTTATATCGGACCCAGGGCGGCTACGAGCAGTACTTC	CASSLYRTQGGYEQYF
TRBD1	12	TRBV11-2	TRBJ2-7	TGTGCCAGCAGCTTAGGGGCAGGGGGCTCGTACTTC	CASSLGAGGSYF
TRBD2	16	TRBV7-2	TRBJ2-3	TGTGCCAGCAGCTTAGCTGGTAGCGGGAGGGTAGATACGCAGTATTTT	CASSLAGSGRVDTQYF
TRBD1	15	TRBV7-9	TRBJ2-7	TGTGCCAGCAGCTATCGAACAGGGGGCTTGACCGAGCAGTACTTC	CASSYRTGGLTEQYF
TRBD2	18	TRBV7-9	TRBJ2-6	TGTGCCAGCAGCGAGGGACTAGCGGATTACTCTGGGGCCAACGTCCTGACTTTC	CASSEGLADYSGANVLTF
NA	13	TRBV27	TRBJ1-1	TGTGCCAGCAGTTTATTCCCAGGCAATGAAGCTTTCTTT	CASSLFPGNEAFF
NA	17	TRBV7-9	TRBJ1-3	TGTGCCAGCAGCTTAGAGGGGCACTCAGAACCTGGAAACACCATATATTTT	CASSLEGHSEPGNTIYF
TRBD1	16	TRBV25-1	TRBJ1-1	TGTGCCAGCAGTGAAGGGACTAAAACAGGGGGAACTGAAGCTTTCTTT	CASSEGTKTGGTEAFF
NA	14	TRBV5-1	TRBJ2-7	TGCGCCAGCAGCTTGCAGGGGCCGGCCTACGAGCAGTACTTC	CASSLQGPAYEQYF